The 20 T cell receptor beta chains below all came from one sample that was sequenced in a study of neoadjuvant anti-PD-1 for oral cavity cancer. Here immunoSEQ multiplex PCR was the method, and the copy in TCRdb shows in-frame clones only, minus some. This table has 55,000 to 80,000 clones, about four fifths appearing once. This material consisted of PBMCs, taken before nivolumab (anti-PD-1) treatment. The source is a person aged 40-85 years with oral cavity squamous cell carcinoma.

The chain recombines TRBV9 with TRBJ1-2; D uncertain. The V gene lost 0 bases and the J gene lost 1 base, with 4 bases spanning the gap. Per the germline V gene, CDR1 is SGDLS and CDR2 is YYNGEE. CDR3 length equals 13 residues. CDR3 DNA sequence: TGTGCCAGCAGCGTAGGGTTTAACTATGGCTACACCTTC. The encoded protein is CASSVGFNYGYTF.

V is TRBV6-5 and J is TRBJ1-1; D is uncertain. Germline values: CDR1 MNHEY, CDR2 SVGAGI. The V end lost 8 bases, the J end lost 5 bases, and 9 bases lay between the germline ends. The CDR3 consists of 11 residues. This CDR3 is CASRRSTEAFF. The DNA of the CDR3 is TGTGCCAGCCGAAGGAGTACTGAAGCTTTCTTT.

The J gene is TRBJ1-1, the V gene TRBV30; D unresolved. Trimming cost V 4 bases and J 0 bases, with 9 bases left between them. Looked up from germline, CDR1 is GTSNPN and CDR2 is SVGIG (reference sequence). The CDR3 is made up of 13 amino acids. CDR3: CAWNLPMNTEAFF. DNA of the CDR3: TGTGCCTGGAATCTGCCCATGAACACTGAAGCTTTCTTT. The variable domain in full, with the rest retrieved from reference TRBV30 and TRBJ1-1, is SQTIHQWPATLVQPVGSPLSLECTVEGTSNPNLYWYRQAAGRGLQLLFYSVGIGQISSEVPQNLSASRPQDRQFILSSKKLLLSDSGFYLCAWNLPMNTEAFFGQGTRLTVV.

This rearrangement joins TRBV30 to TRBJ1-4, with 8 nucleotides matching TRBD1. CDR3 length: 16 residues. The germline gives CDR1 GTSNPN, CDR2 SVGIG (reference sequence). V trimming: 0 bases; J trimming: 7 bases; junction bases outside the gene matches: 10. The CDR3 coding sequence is TGTGCCTGGAGTGTAGGGGGCAGGGGGCGCGGTGAAAAACTGTTTTTT. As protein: CAWSVGGRGRGEKLFF.

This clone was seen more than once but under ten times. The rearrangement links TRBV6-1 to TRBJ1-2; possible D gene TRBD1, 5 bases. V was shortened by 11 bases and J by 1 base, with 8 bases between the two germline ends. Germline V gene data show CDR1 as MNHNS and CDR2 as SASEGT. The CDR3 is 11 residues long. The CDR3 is CAGTVNYGYTF. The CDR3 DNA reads TGTGCCGGGACGGTTAACTATGGCTACACCTTC.

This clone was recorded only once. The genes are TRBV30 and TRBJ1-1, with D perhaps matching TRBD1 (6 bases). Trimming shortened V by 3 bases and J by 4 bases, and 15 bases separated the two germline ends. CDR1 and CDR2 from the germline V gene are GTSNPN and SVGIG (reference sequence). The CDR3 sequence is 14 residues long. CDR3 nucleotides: TGTGCCTGGAGGTCTTTGGGGGCTTCCACTGAAGCTTTCTTT. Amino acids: CAWRSLGASTEAFF.

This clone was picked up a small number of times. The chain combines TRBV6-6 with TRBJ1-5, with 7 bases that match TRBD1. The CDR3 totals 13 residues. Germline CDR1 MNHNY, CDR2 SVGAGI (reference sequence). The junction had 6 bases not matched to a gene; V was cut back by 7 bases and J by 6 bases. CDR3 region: CASNRGGSQPQHF. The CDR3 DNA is TGTGCCAGCAACAGGGGCGGGTCTCAGCCCCAGCATTTT.

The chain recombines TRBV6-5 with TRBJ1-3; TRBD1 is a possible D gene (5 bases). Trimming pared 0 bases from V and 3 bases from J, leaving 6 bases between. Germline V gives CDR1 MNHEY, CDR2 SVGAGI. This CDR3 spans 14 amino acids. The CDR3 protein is CASSYSRGGNTIYF. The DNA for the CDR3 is TGTGCCAGCAGTTACTCGAGGGGTGGAAACACCATATATTTT.

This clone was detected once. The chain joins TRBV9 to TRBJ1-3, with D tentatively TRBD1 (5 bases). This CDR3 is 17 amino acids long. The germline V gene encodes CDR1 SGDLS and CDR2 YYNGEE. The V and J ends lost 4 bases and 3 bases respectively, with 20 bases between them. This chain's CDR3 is CASSQEVVPGRGNTIYF. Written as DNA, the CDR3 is TGTGCCAGCAGCCAGGAAGTCGTACCGGGACGTGGAAACACCATATATTTT.

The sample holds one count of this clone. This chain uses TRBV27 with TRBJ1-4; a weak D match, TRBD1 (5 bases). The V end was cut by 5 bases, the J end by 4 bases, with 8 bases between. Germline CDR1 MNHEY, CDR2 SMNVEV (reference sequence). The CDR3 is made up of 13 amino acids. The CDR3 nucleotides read TGTGCCAGCAGTGACAGATTTAATGAAAAACTGTTTTTT. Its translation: CASSDRFNEKLFF.

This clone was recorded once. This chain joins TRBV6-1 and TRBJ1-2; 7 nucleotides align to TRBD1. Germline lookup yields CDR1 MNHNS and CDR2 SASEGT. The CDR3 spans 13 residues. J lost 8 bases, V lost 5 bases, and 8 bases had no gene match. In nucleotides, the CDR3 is TGTGCCAGCAGTTTAACAGGGGTCGAAGGCTACACCTTC. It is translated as CASSLTGVEGYTF.

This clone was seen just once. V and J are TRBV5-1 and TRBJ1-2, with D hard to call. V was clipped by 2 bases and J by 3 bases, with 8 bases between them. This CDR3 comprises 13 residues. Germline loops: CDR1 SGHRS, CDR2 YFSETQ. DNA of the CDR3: TGCGCCAGCAGCTTTGGAGGAGACTATGGCTACACCTTC. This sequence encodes CASSFGGDYGYTF.

The CDR3 sequence: CASSLRGYGELFF. The CDR3 DNA sequence: TGTGCCAGCAGCTTGCGGGGATACGGGGAGCTGTTTTTT. The genes are TRBV7-9 and TRBJ2-2, with D perhaps TRBD2 (6 bases). CDR1 and CDR2 from the germline V gene are SEHNR and FQNEAQ (reference sequence). The CDR3 runs to 13 residues. V dropped 3 bases and J dropped 7 bases, with 9 bases sitting between them.

CDR3 DNA sequence: TGTGCCAGTAGTCGCACAGGGTTCGGGGCCGGAGATACGCAGTATTTT. Encoded protein: CASSRTGFGAGDTQYF. The chain combines TRBV19 with TRBJ2-3; TRBD1 might be the D (6 bases). CDR3 length equals 16 residues. Per the germline V gene, CDR1 is LNHDA and CDR2 is SQIVND (reference sequence). V shed 5 bases and J shed 5 bases, with 20 bases lying between them.

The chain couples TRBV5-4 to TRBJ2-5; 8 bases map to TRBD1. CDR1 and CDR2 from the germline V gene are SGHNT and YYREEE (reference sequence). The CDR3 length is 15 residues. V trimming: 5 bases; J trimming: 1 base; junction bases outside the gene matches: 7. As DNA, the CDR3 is TGTGCCAGCAGACTAGGACAGGGCGTCCAAGAGACCCAGTACTTC. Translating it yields CASRLGQGVQETQYF.

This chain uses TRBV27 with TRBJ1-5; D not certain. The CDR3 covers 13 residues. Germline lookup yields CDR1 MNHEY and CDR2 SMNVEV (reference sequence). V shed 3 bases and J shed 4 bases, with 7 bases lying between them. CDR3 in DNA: TGTGCCAGCAGTTTGTGGAGGAATCAGCCCCAGCATTTT. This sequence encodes CASSLWRNQPQHF.

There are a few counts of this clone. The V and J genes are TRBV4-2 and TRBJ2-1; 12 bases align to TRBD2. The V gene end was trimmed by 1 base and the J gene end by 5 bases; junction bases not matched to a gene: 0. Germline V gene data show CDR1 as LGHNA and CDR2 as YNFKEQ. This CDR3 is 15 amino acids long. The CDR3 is CASSQGTSGDNEQFF. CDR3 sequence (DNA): TGTGCCAGCAGCCAAGGGACTAGCGGGGACAATGAGCAGTTCTTC.

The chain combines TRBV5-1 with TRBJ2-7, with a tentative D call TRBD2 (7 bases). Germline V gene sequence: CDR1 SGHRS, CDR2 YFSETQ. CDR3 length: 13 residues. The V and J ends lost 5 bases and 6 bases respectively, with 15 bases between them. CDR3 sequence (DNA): TGCGCCAGCAGTCTGGTCGCGGGGGCCGAGCAGTACTTC. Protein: CASSLVAGAEQYF. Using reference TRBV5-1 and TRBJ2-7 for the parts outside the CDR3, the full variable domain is KAGVTQTPRYLIKTRGQQVTLSCSPISGHRSVSWYQQTPGQGLQFLFEYFSETQRNKGNFPGRFSGRQFSNSRSEMNVSTLELGDSALYLCASSLVAGAEQYFGPGTRLTVT.

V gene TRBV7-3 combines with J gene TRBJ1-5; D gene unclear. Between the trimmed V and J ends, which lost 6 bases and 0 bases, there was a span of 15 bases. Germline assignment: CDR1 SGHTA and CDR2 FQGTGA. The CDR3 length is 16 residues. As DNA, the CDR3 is TGTGCCAGCAGACTGCACATCCTACTTAGCAATCAGCCCCAGCATTTT. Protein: CASRLHILLSNQPQHF. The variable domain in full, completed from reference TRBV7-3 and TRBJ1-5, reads GAGVSQTPSNKVTEKGKYVELRCDPISGHTALYWYRQSLGQGPEFLIYFQGTGAADDSGLPNDRFFAVRPEGSVSTLKIQRTERGDSAVYLCASRLHILLSNQPQHFGDGTRLSIL.

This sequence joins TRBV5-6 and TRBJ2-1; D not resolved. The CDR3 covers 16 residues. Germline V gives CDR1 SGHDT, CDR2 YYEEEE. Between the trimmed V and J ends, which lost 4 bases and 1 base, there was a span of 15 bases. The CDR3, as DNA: TGTGCCAGCAGCCTCGTTGGACGGTTGTCCTACAATGAGCAGTTCTTC. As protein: CASSLVGRLSYNEQFF.